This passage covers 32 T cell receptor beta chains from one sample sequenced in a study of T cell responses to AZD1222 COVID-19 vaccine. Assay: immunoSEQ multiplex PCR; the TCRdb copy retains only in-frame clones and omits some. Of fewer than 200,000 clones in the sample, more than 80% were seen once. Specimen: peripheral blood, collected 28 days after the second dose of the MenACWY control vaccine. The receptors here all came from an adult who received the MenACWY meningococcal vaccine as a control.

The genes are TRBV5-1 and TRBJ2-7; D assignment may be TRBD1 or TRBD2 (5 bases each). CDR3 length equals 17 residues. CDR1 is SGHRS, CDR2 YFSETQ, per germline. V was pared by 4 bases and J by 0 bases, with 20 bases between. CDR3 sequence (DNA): TGCGCCAGCAGCCTGGTTCCCTCTCTGGGGGACTCCTACGAGCAGTACTTC. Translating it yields CASSLVPSLGDSYEQYF. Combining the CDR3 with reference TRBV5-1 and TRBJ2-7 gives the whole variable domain KAGVTQTPRYLIKTRGQQVTLSCSPISGHRSVSWYQQTPGQGLQFLFEYFSETQRNKGNFPGRFSGRQFSNSRSEMNVSTLELGDSALYLCASSLVPSLGDSYEQYFGPGTRLTVT.

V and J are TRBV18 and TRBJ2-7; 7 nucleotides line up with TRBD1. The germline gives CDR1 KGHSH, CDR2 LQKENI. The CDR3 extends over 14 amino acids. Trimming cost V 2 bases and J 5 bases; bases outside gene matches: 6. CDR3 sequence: CASSPSTGDNEQYF. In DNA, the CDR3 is TGTGCCAGCTCACCATCCACAGGGGATAACGAGCAGTACTTC.

This CDR3 is CASRPARGRRAYEQYF. CDR3 DNA: TGTGCCAGCAGGCCGGCTAGGGGGCGTAGGGCCTACGAGCAGTACTTC. The chain is built from TRBV27 and TRBJ2-7, with 7 positions matching TRBD1. Germline-derived CDR1 and CDR2 are MNHEY and SMNVEV (reference sequence). The length of the CDR3 is 16 residues. J lost 2 bases, V lost 6 bases, and 13 bases had no gene match.

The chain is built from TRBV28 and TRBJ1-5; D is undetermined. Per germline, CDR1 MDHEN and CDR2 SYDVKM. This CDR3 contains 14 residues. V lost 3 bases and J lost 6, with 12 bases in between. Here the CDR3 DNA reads TGTGCCAGCAGTTTGGAGTGGACGGGTCAGCCCCAGCATTTT. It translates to CASSLEWTGQPQHF.

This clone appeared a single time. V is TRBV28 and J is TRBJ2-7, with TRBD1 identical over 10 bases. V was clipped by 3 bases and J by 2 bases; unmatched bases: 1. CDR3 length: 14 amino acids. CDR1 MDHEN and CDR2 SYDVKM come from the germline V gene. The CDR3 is CASSFGTGAYEQYF. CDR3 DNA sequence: TGTGCCAGCAGTTTTGGGACAGGGGCCTACGAGCAGTACTTC. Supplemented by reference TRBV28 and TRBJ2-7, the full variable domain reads DVKVTQSSRYLVKRTGEKVFLECVQDMDHENMFWYRQDPGLGLRLIYFSYDVKMKEKGDIPEGYSVSREKKERFSLILESASTNQTSMYLCASSFGTGAYEQYFGPGTRLTVT.

CDR3 nucleotides: TGTGCCAGCAGTTCGACGACAGGGACTTTCACTGGGGCCAACGTCCTGACTTTC. Translated: CASSSTTGTFTGANVLTF. This chain joins TRBV27 and TRBJ2-6, with a possible D match to TRBD1 (7 bases). CDR1 is MNHEY and CDR2 is SMNVEV in the germline V gene (reference sequence). V shed 4 bases and J shed 2 bases, with 18 bases lying between them. The CDR3 totals 18 residues.

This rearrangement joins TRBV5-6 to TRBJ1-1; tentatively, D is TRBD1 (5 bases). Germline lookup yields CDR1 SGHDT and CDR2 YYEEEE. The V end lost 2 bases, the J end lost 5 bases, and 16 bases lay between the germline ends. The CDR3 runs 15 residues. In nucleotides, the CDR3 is TGTGCCAGCAGCTTACTACAGAGGGGAGGAACTGAAGCTTTCTTT. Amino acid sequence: CASSLLQRGGTEAFF.

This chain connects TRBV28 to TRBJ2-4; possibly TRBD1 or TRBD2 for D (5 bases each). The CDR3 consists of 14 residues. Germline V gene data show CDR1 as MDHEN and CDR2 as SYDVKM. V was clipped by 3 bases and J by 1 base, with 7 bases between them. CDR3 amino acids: CASSFEGAKNIQYF. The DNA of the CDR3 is TGTGCCAGCAGTTTCGAGGGGGCCAAAAACATTCAGTACTTC.

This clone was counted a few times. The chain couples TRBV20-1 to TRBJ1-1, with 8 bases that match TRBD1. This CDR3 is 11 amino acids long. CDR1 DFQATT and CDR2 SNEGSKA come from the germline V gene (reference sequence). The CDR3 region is CRFTGGTEAFF. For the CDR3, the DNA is TGCAGATTTACAGGGGGCACTGAAGCTTTCTTT.

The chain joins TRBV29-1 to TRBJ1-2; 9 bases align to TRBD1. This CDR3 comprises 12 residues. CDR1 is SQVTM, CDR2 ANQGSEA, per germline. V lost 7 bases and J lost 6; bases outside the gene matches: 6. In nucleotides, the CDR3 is TGCAGCGGCCGGGACAGGGACAATGGCTACACCTTC. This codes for CSGRDRDNGYTF.

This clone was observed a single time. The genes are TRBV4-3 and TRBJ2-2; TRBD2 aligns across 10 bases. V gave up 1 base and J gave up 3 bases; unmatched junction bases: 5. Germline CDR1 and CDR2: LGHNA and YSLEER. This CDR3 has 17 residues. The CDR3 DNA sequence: TGCGCCAGCAGCCAAGCCCCTAGCGGGAGTTACACCGGGGAGCTGTTTTTT. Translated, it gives CASSQAPSGSYTGELFF.

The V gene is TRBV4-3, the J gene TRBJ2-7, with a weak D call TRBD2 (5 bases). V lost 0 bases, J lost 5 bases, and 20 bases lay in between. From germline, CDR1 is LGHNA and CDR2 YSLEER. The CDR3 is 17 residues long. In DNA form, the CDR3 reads TGCGCCAGCAGCCAAGACGGGGAGATGTCTGTCCCCCACGAGCAGTACTTC. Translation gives CASSQDGEMSVPHEQYF.

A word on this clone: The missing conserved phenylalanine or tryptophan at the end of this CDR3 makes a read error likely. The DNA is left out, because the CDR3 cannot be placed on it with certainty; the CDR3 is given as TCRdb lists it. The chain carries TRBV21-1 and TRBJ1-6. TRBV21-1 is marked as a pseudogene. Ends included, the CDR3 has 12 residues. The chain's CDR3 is CASSTPTFAGGS.

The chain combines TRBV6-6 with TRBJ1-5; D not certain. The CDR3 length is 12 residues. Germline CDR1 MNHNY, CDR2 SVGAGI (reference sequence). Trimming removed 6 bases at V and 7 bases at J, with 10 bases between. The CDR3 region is CASSFARQPQHF. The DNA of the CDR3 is TGTGCCAGCAGCTTTGCGCGGCAGCCCCAGCATTTT.

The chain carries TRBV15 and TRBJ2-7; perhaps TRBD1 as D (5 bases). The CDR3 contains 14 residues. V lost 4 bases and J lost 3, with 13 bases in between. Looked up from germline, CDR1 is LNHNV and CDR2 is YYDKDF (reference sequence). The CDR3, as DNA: TGTGCCACCAGCAACCAGGACATGAGCTACGAGCAGTACTTC. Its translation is CATSNQDMSYEQYF.

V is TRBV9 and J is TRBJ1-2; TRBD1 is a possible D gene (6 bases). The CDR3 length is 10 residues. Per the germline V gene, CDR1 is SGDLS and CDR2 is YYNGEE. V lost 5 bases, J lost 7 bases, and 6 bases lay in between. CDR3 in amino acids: CASRGAGYTF. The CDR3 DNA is TGTGCCAGCAGGGGGGCTGGCTACACCTTC.

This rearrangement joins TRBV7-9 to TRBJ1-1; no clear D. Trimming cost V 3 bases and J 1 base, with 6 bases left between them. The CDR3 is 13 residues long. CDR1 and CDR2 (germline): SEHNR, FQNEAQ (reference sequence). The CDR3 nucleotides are TGTGCCAGCAGCTTCACCCCGAACACTGAAGCTTTCTTT. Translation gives CASSFTPNTEAFF. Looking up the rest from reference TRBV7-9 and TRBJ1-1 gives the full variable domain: DTGVSQNPRHKITKRGQNVTFRCDPISEHNRLYWYRQTLGQGPEFLTYFQNEAQLEKSRLLSDRFSAERPKGSFSTLEIQRTEQGDSAMYLCASSFTPNTEAFFGQGTRLTVV.

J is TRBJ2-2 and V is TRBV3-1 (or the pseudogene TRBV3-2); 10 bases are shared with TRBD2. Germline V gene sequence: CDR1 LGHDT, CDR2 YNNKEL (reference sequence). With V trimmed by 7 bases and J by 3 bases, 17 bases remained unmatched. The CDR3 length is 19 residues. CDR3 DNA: TGTGCCAGCACCACTCGGCTGCTAAGCGGGAGGGTGGACACCGGGGAGCTGTTTTTT. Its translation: CASTTRLLSGRVDTGELFF.

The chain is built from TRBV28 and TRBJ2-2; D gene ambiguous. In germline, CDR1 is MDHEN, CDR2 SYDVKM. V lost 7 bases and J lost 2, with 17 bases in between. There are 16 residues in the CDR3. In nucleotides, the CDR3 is TGTGCCAGCAAAGTTACACGCTTATTAAACACCGGGGAGCTGTTTTTT. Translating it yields CASKVTRLLNTGELFF.

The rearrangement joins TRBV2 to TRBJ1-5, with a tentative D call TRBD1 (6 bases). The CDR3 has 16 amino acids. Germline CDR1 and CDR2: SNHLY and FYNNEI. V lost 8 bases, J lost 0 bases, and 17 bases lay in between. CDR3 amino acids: CASRGQLADSNQPQHF. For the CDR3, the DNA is TGTGCCAGCCGAGGACAGCTTGCCGATAGCAATCAGCCCCAGCATTTT.

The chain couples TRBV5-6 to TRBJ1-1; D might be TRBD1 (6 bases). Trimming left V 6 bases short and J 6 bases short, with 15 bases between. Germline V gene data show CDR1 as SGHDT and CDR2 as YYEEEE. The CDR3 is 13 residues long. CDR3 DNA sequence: TGTGCCAGCACTCGGCAGGGGCTCTCTGAAGCTTTCTTT. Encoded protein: CASTRQGLSEAFF.

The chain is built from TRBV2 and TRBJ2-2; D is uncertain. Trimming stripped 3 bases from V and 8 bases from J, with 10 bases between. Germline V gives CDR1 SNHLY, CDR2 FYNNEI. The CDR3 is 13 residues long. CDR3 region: CASSDTSSGELFF. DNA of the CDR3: TGTGCCAGCAGTGACACCTCCAGTGGGGAGCTGTTTTTT.

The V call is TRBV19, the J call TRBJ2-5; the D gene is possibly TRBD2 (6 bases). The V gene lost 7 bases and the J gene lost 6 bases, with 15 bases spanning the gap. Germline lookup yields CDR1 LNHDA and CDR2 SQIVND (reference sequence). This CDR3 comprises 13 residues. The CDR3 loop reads CASTSPGEKTQYF. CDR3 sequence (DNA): TGTGCCAGTACCTCGCCGGGGGAAAAGACCCAGTACTTC.

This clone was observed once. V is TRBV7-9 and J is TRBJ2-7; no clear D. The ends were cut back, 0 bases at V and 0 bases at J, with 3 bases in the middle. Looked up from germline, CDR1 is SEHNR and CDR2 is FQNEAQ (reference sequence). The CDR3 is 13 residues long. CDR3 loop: CASSLASSYEQYF. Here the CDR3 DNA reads TGTGCCAGCAGCTTAGCTAGCTCCTACGAGCAGTACTTC.

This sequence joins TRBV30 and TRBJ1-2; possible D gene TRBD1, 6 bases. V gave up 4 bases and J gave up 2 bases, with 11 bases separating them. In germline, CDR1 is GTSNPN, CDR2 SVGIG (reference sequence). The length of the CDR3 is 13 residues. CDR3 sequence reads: CAWTRGGNYGYTF. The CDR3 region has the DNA TGTGCCTGGACCAGGGGAGGCAACTATGGCTACACCTTC.

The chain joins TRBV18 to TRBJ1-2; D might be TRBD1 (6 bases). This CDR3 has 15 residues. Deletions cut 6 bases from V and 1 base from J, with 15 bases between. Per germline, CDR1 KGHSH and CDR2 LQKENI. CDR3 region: CASSSRQVNNYGYTF. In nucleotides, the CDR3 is TGTGCCAGCTCGTCCCGACAGGTTAATAACTATGGCTACACCTTC.

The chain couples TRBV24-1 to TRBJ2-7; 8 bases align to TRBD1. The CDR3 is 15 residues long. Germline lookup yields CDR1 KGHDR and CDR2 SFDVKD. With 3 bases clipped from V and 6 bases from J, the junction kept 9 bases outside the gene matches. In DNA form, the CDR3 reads TGTGCCACCAGTGATGTAACAGGGGGTCGGGGCGAGCAGTACTTC. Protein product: CATSDVTGGRGEQYF.

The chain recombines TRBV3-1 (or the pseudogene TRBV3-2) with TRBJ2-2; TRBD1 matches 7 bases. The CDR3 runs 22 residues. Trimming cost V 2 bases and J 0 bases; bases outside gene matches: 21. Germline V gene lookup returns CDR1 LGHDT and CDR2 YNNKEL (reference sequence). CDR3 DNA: TGTGCCAGCAGCCAAAACCCTCGACAGGGTTTAGTATGGGTATCGAACACCGGGGAGCTGTTTTTT. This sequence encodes CASSQNPRQGLVWVSNTGELFF.

The CDR3 loop is CASSQVRDAPEQYF. The CDR3 coding sequence is TGTGCCAGCAGCCAAGTGAGGGACGCACCCGAGCAGTACTTC. V and J are TRBV3-1 (or the pseudogene TRBV3-2) and TRBJ2-7; D could derive from TRBD1 or TRBD2 (5 bases each). Germline CDR1 and CDR2: LGHDT and YNNKEL (reference sequence). The CDR3 loop spans 14 amino acids. V dropped 1 base and J dropped 6 bases, with 13 bases sitting between them.

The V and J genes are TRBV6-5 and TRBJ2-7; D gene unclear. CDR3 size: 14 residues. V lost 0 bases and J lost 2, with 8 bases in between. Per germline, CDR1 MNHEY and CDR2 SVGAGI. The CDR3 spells CASSYSIPAYEQYF. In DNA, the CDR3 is TGTGCCAGCAGTTACTCTATCCCCGCCTACGAGCAGTACTTC.

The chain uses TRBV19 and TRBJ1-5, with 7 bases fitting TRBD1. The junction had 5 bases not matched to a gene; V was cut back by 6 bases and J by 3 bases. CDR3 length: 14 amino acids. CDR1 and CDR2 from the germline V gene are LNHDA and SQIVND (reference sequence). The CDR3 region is CASSLTGSNQPQHF. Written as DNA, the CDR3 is TGTGCCAGTAGCCTGACAGGGTCCAATCAGCCCCAGCATTTT.

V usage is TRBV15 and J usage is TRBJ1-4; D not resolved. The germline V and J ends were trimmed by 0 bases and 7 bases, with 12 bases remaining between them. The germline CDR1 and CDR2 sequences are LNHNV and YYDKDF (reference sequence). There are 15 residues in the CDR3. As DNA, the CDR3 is TGTGCCACCAGCAGAGACTTGATAATGACTGAAAAACTGTTTTTT. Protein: CATSRDLIMTEKLFF.